One and the same sample provided the 20 T cell receptor beta chains below, sequenced in a study of blood T cell repertoires in COVID-19. TCRdb keeps only in-frame clones here, not all; method: immunoSEQ multiplex PCR. The sample includes approximately 71,000 clones, 88% of them seen just once. The sequenced material came from peripheral blood. The source is a human donor in a cohort sampled during active COVID-19.

This chain links TRBV4-1 with TRBJ2-2; possible D gene TRBD1, 5 bases. Trimming cost V 0 bases and J 6 bases, with 11 bases left between them. Germline CDR1 MGHRA, CDR2 YSYEKL. The CDR3 spans 15 residues. CDR3 loop: CASSQDRGTAGELFF. In nucleotides, the CDR3 is TGCGCCAGCAGCCAAGATAGGGGCACGGCCGGGGAGCTGTTTTTT.

This chain joins TRBV19 and TRBJ1-1; D is possibly TRBD1 (6 bases). V lost 4 bases and J 4 bases, leaving 13 bases between the germline ends. Germline CDR1 is LNHDA and CDR2 is SQIVND (reference sequence). CDR3 length: 14 amino acids. The CDR3 nucleotides read TGTGCCAGTAGTACACCCCTCAGGGGCACTGAAGCTTTCTTT. Its protein is CASSTPLRGTEAFF.

Written as DNA, the CDR3 is TGTGCCATCAGGGGGACTAGCGGATACAATGAGCAGTTCTTC. Translation: CAIRGTSGYNEQFF. The chain links TRBV10-3 to TRBJ2-1; the match to TRBD2 covers 11 bases. Germline values: CDR1 ENHRY, CDR2 SYGVKD. J gave up 4 bases and V 6 bases, and 2 bases lay outside the gene matches. The CDR3 is made up of 14 amino acids.

The chain combines TRBV27 with TRBJ2-1; possible D gene TRBD2, 5 bases. The V end lost 7 bases, the J end lost 0 bases, and 16 bases lay between the germline ends. Germline values: CDR1 MNHEY, CDR2 SMNVEV (reference sequence). This CDR3 has 16 amino acids. CDR3 DNA: TGTGCCAGCACCCATGCGGGCCTGAGCTCCTACAATGAGCAGTTCTTC. It encodes CASTHAGLSSYNEQFF.

This chain links TRBV6-5 with TRBJ2-7; 8 bases line up with TRBD1. CDR1 is MNHEY, CDR2 SVGAGI, per germline. J lost 2 bases, V lost 8 bases, and 5 bases had no gene match. The CDR3 covers 13 residues. The CDR3 region is CASRRTGPYEQYF. The CDR3 region has the DNA TGTGCCAGCCGTCGGACAGGGCCCTACGAGCAGTACTTC.

This rearrangement joins TRBV7-6 to TRBJ2-1; 8 positions match TRBD1. CDR3 length: 17 amino acids. From germline, CDR1 is SGHVS and CDR2 FNYEAQ. V shed 1 base and J 7 bases; nucleotides not matched to a gene: 12. The CDR3 spells CASSLVPIRGLGNEQFF. The CDR3 DNA reads as TGTGCCAGCAGCTTAGTCCCCATCAGGGGGCTGGGGAATGAGCAGTTCTTC.

This clone was seen once. This chain connects TRBV5-1 to TRBJ2-5; D is perhaps TRBD2 (5 bases). Germline CDR1 is SGHRS and CDR2 is YFSETQ. V gave up 0 bases and J gave up 5 bases, with 17 bases separating them. The CDR3 extends over 16 amino acids. The chain's CDR3 is CASSLEGTGYPETQYF. For the CDR3, the DNA is TGCGCCAGCAGCTTGGAGGGTACGGGGTACCCTGAGACCCAGTACTTC.

This chain connects TRBV7-2 to TRBJ2-7, with D possibly TRBD2 on 7 matching bases. The CDR3 is 14 amino acids. V shed 3 bases and J shed 2 bases, with 11 bases lying between them. CDR1 and CDR2 (germline): SGHTA, FQGNSA. Here the CDR3 reads CASSFGGATYEQYF. For the CDR3, the DNA is TGTGCCAGCAGCTTTGGGGGGGCGACCTACGAGCAGTACTTC.

This sequence joins TRBV28 and TRBJ2-5; 8 bases are shared with TRBD2. Trimming removed 7 bases from V and 5 bases from J; junction bases left unmatched: 6. The CDR3 totals 13 residues. Germline CDR1 is MDHEN and CDR2 is SYDVKM. In DNA, the CDR3 is TGTGCCAGCACCCCAGCGGGGGCCGAGACCCAGTACTTC. It codes for CASTPAGAETQYF.

This chain uses TRBV6-5 with TRBJ1-2; D remains unclear. Germline CDR1 and CDR2: MNHEY and SVGAGI. CDR3 length: 15 residues. The V and J ends lost 5 bases and 3 bases respectively, with 16 bases between them. The CDR3, as DNA: TGTGCCAGCAGTCCCCTTGGGCCCCCCGACTATGGCTACACCTTC. This encodes CASSPLGPPDYGYTF.

The chain combines TRBV5-1 with TRBJ2-5; 10 bases align to TRBD2. Germline-derived CDR1 and CDR2 are SGHRS and YFSETQ. The V segment lost 4 bases and the J segment 0 bases; nucleotides outside the gene matches: 6. The length of the CDR3 is 16 residues. CDR3 loop: CASSRVTSGDQETQYF. In nucleotides, the CDR3 is TGCGCCAGCAGCCGGGTAACTAGCGGGGACCAAGAGACCCAGTACTTC.

This chain links TRBV7-9 with TRBJ2-1, with 10 bases identical to TRBD2. This CDR3 spans 15 amino acids. In germline, CDR1 is SEHNR, CDR2 FQNEAQ (reference sequence). Trimming removed 6 bases from V and 8 bases from J; junction bases left unmatched: 10. CDR3 DNA: TGTGCCAGCAGTTACGTAGCGGGAGGAATCGATGAGCAGTTCTTC. It encodes CASSYVAGGIDEQFF.

The V gene is TRBV7-8, the J gene TRBJ2-3; D is ambiguous. Germline V CDR1 and CDR2: SGHVS, FQNEAQ. The V end lost 2 bases, the J end lost 6 bases, and 9 bases lay between the germline ends. The CDR3 totals 13 residues. In DNA, the CDR3 is TGTGCCAGCAGCTTATATATAGAGGATACGCAGTATTTT. Translated: CASSLYIEDTQYF.

This clone was seen once. The chain is built from TRBV12-3 or TRBV12-4 and TRBJ1-6; D remains unclear. Deletions cut 6 bases from V and 14 bases from J, with 17 bases between. The CDR3 runs 13 residues. In nucleotides, the CDR3 is TGTGCCAGCAGGGCGGCACGGAGTTCGTCCCTCCACTTT. This sequence encodes CASRAARSSSLHF.

This chain links TRBV18 with TRBJ1-2, with 9 bases fitting TRBD1. The CDR3 contains 18 residues. Germline loops: CDR1 KGHSH, CDR2 LQKENI. V shed 3 bases and J 7 bases; nucleotides not matched to a gene: 18. CDR3 in amino acids: CASSPKTIVGQGSAGYTF. The CDR3 DNA reads TGTGCCAGCTCACCGAAAACTATCGTGGGACAGGGTAGTGCTGGCTACACCTTC.

The CDR3 coding sequence is TGTGCCAGCAGCTCCGGGACTAGACTCAATGAGCAGTTCTTC. This codes for CASSSGTRLNEQFF. This sequence joins TRBV5-4 and TRBJ2-1, with 8 nucleotides matching TRBD2. Germline-derived CDR1 and CDR2 are SGHNT and YYREEE (reference sequence). Trimming took 3 bases from V and 6 from J; bases not matched to a gene: 5. The CDR3 runs 14 residues.

The chain carries TRBV18 and TRBJ2-5; a weak D match, TRBD1 (5 bases). CDR1 is KGHSH, CDR2 LQKENI, per germline. Trimming stripped 1 base from V and 5 bases from J, with 8 bases between. The CDR3 has 13 amino acids. CDR3: CASSPRGDETQYF. The CDR3 DNA reads TGTGCCAGCTCACCACGGGGCGACGAGACCCAGTACTTC.

The chain joins TRBV7-8 to TRBJ2-7; D is possibly TRBD1 (6 bases). The CDR3 consists of 16 residues. The V gene's germline CDR1 is SGHVS and CDR2 FQNEAQ. The ends were cut back, 5 bases at V and 2 bases at J, with 19 bases in the middle. CDR3 nucleotides: TGTGCCAGCAGCCCTCCCTCGGGACACGGCACCTACGAGCAGTACTTC. This translates into CASSPPSGHGTYEQYF.

The V gene is TRBV20-1, the J gene TRBJ2-3; possible D gene TRBD2, 5 bases. The CDR3 is 10 amino acids. The germline V gene encodes CDR1 DFQATT and CDR2 SNEGSKA (reference sequence). The germline V and J ends were trimmed by 6 bases and 6 bases, with 7 bases remaining between them. CDR3 sequence reads: CSAGVDTQYF. The DNA of the CDR3 is TGCAGTGCCGGGGTGGATACGCAGTATTTT.

The chain carries TRBV7-8 and TRBJ2-7; TRBD2 matches 8 bases. The V gene end was trimmed by 5 bases and the J gene end by 7 bases; junction bases not matched to a gene: 10. This CDR3 has 14 amino acids. CDR1 is SGHVS and CDR2 is FQNEAQ in the germline V gene. CDR3 DNA sequence: TGTGCCAGCAGCCCCTTGCGGGGGGCGCCTGAGCAGTACTTC. Translation: CASSPLRGAPEQYF. Filled out from reference TRBV7-8 and TRBJ2-7, the complete variable domain reads GAGVSQSPRYKVAKRGQDVALRCDPISGHVSLFWYQQALGQGPEFLTYFQNEAQLDKSGLPSDRFFAERPEGSVSTLKIQRTQQEDSAVYLCASSPLRGAPEQYFGPGTRLTVT.